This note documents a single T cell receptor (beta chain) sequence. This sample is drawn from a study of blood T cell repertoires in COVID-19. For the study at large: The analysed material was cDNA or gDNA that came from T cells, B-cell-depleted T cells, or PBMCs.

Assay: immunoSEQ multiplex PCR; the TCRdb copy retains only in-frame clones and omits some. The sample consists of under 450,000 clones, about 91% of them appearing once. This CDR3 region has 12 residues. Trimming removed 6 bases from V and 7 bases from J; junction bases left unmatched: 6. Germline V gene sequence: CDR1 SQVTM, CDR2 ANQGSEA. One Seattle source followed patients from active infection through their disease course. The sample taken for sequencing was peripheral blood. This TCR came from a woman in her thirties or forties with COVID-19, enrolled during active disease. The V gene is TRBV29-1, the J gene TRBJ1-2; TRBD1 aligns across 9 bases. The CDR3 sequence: CSVGDREGGYTF. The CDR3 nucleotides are TGCAGCGTCGGGGACAGGGAGGGTGGCTACACCTTC.